The source of this T cell receptor beta chain is a study of blood T cell repertoires in COVID-19 (dated by TCRdb to 2020 to 2021). Regarding the complete study: Collaborator samples came from the United States, Italy and Spain and covered acute and convalescent phases of COVID-19. The material from the prospective study consisted of cDNA or gDNA derived from T cells, B-cell-depleted T cells, or PBMCs. Subjects who had been exposed to COVID-19, were actively infected with it, or had recovered from it provided the deeply sampled blood TCRbeta repertoires that made up the dataset. The repertoires were made available in a free public database intended to serve as a resource for research on the immune response to SARS-CoV-2. Samples came from the ongoing ImmuneRACE study (first 160 participants) plus 1,254 subjects from 6 global collaborators. A de-identified subject ID, COVID-19 status, age in years and sex were almost always included in the sample metadata. Where available, HLA class I and class II types were taken from metadata supplied by the sample provider and were not determined by assay-based typing.

Overall study outcomes, separate from this receptor: How much clinical and demographic metadata was included differed by source and by participant, and the metadata was provided uncurated.

To note about this clone: There is no known antigen for this receptor. One end of the junction is discordant with germline, which a read error may explain.

TCRbeta CDR3 regions were amplified from genomic DNA by means of the immunoSEQ Assay, a bias-controlled multiplex PCR. The study's processing was this. Nucleated cell counts per sample were estimated from amplification of reference gene primers within the assay. To quantify the absolute abundance of each unique TCRbeta CDR3 rearrangement, sequence reads were collapsed and filtered. For each sample, productive Simpson clonality was calculated by taking the square root of Simpson's diversity index across productive rearrangements. TCRdb holds this immuneACCESS table with in-frame rearrangements only. Some clones are missing; in checked studies, unresolved V genes explain under half, and the rest has no known cause. For V, J and clone size, that table is used; D and trimming come from the DNA. The sample table shows a few hundred thousand clones, and roughly 85% are seen once. The leading ten clones occupy 3% of the sample.

Whole blood was collected in K2EDTA tubes by collaborating institutions according to the institutions' own protocols. For TCRbeta analysis, collaborator samples were shipped as frozen whole blood, as isolated PBMCs, or as DNA extracted from either sample type. The germline V gene encodes CDR1 LNHNV and CDR2 YYDKDF (reference sequence). The CDR3, from cysteine to phenylalanine, totals 12 residues. Here the CDR3 DNA is all that survives: 36 bases in frame from base 1. This sequence originates from a man aged 18 to 29 with active or convalescent COVID-19. This chain joins TRBV15 to TRBJ2-7; TRBD1 lines up with 8 middle nucleotides. The source material was peripheral blood. The nucleotides read TGTGCCACCAGCAGTCCCGGACAGGGCCTGGGCTTC. This encodes CATSSPGQGLGF.